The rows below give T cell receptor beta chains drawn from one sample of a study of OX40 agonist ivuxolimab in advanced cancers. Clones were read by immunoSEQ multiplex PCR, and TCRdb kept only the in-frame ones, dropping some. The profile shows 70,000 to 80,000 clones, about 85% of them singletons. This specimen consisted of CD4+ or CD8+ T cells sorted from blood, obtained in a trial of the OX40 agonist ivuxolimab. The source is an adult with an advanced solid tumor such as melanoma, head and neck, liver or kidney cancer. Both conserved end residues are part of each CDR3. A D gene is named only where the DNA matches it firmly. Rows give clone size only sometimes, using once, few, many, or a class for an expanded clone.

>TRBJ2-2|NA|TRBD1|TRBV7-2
CASSLVSGQGLAGELFF
TGTGCCAGCAGCTTAGTTTCCGGACAGGGCCTCGCCGGGGAGCTGTTTTTT
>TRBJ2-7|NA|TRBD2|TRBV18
CASSLTSGRYEQYF
TGTGCCAGCTCATTAACTAGCGGGAGGTACGAGCAGTACTTC
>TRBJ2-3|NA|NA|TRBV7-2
CASSPTGLTTDTQYF
TGTGCCAGCAGCCCTACGGGACTGACCACAGATACGCAGTATTTT
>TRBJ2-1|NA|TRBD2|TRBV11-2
CASSSSGTSGRAGNEQFF
TGTGCCAGCAGCTCTAGCGGGACTAGCGGGAGGGCTGGCAATGAGCAGTTCTTC
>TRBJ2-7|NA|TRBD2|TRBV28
CASSLGGRAHEQYF
TGTGCCAGCAGTTTAGGCGGGAGGGCCCACGAGCAGTACTTC
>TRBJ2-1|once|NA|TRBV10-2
CASSDFSFPYNEQFF
TGCGCCAGCAGTGATTTCTCTTTCCCCTACAATGAGCAGTTCTTC
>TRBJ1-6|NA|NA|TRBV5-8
CASSSGQRNSPLHF
TGTGCCAGCAGTTCGGGACAACGGAATTCACCCCTCCACTTT
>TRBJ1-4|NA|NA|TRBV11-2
CASSLEGTRNEKLFF
TGTGCCAGCAGCTTAGAGGGGACCAGAAATGAAAAACTGTTTTTT
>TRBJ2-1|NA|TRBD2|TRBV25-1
CASSPPERDYNEQFF
TGTGCCAGCAGTCCCCCGGAGCGGGACTACAATGAGCAGTTCTTC
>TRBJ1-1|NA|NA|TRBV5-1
CASSFSFGRTNTEAFF
TGCGCCAGCAGCTTCAGTTTCGGGAGAACGAACACTGAAGCTTTCTTT
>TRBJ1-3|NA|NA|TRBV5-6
CASSLKTGRTGNTIYF
TGTGCCAGCAGCTTAAAAACTGGCAGGACTGGAAACACCATATATTTT
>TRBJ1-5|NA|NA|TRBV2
CASLLRGGVDQPQHF
TGTGCCAGTCTGCTAAGGGGGGGGGTGGATCAGCCCCAGCATTTT
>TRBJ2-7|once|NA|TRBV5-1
CASSLDSRSSYEQYF
TGCGCCAGCAGCTTGGACTCGCGAAGCTCCTACGAGCAGTACTTC
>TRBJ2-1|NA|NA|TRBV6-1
CASSELRVNEQFF
TGTGCCAGCAGTGAACTCAGGGTCAATGAGCAGTTCTTC
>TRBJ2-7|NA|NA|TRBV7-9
CASSSREIVSEQYF
TGTGCCAGCAGCTCCCGGGAGATCGTCTCCGAGCAGTACTTC
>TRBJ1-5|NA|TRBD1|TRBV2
CASSEEGAWQPQHF
TGTGCCAGCAGTGAGGAGGGGGCATGGCAGCCCCAGCATTTT
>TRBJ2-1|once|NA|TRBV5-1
CASAGPGLISYNEQFF
TGCGCCAGCGCCGGGCCAGGCCTGATCTCCTACAATGAGCAGTTCTTC
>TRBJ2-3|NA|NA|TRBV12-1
CASSFQGTSGRAEDTQYF
TGTGCCAGCAGCTTCCAGGGGACTAGCGGGAGGGCCGAAGATACGCAGTATTTT
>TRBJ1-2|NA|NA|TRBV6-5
CASSFQPFGVYGYTF
TGTGCCAGCAGTTTTCAACCCTTTGGCGTCTATGGCTACACCTTC
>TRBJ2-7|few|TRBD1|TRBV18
CASSLQTGGPYEQYF
TGTGCCAGCTCACTACAGACAGGGGGGCCCTACGAGCAGTACTTC
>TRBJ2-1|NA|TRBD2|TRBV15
CATNLLAGAYNEQFF
TGTGCCACCAATCTACTAGCGGGAGCCTACAATGAGCAGTTCTTC
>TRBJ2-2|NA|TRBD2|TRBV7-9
CASSPLAGGAGELFF
TGTGCCAGCAGCCCTCTAGCGGGAGGGGCCGGGGAGCTGTTTTTT
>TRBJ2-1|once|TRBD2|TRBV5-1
CASSLTSGVYNEQFF
TGCGCCAGCAGCCTGACTAGCGGGGTCTACAATGAGCAGTTCTTC
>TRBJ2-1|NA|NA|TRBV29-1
CSVEVREAYNEQFF
TGCAGCGTTGAAGTCAGGGAAGCCTACAATGAGCAGTTCTTC
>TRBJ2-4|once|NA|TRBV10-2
CASSDRMGLAKNIQYF
TGCGCCAGCAGTGACAGAATGGGGCTAGCCAAAAACATTCAGTACTTC
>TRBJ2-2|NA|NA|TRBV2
CASSVSGTNTGELFF
TGTGCCAGCAGTGTTTCGGGGACGAACACCGGGGAGCTGTTTTTT
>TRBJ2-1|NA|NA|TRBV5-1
CASRTGGPAGVLYNEQFF
TGCGCCAGCAGGACCGGGGGGCCCGCGGGAGTACTCTACAATGAGCAGTTCTTC
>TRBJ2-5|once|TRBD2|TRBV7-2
CASSVEVGGRRGTQYF
TGTGCCAGCAGCGTCGAAGTCGGCGGGAGGCGGGGGACCCAGTACTTC
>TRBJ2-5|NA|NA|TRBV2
CASCHKLGVQETQYF
TGTGCCTCCTGTCATAAGTTGGGGGTACAAGAGACCCAGTACTTC
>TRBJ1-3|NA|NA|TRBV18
CASSPAPRGTSGNTIYF
TGTGCCAGCTCACCAGCCCCGCGGGGGACGTCCGGAAACACCATATATTTT
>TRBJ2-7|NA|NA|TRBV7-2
CASSLGRVPSYEQYF
TGTGCCAGCAGCTTAGGGCGGGTTCCTTCCTACGAGCAGTACTTC
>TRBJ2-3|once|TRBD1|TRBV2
CASSRDRGTDTQYF
TGTGCCAGCTCCCGGGACAGGGGAACAGATACGCAGTATTTT
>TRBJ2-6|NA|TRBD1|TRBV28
CASSLVPGGASAGANVLTF
TGTGCCAGCAGTTTAGTCCCAGGGGGCGCTTCTGCTGGGGCCAACGTCCTGACTTTC
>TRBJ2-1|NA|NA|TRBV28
CASMSGVGNEQFF
TGTGCCAGCATGAGCGGAGTCGGGAATGAGCAGTTCTTC
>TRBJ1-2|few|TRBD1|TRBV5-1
CASSSTGKPTNYGYTF
TGCGCCAGCAGCTCGACAGGGAAGCCGACTAACTATGGCTACACCTTC
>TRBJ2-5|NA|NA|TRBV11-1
CASSLNSGQETQYF
TGTGCCAGCAGCTTAAATAGCGGTCAAGAGACCCAGTACTTC
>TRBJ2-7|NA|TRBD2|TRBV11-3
CASSAGLAPYEQYF
TGTGCCAGCAGCGCAGGACTAGCGCCCTACGAGCAGTACTTC
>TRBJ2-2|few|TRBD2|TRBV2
CASSERGRGTGELFF
TGTGCCAGCAGTGAGCGCGGGAGGGGCACCGGGGAGCTGTTTTTT
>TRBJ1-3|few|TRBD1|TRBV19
CASSIWDSSGNTIYF
TGTGCCAGTAGTATCTGGGACAGCTCTGGAAACACCATATATTTT
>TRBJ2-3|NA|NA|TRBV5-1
CASSLVGSSDTQYF
TGCGCCAGCAGCTTGGTGGGCAGCTCCGATACGCAGTATTTT
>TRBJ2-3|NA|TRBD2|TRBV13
CASSLASGGPGTQYF
TGTGCCAGCAGCTTAGCGTCGGGAGGGCCCGGTACGCAGTATTTT
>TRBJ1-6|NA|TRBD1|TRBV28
CASSPPSTGVDNSPLHF
TGTGCCAGCAGTCCCCCCTCGACAGGGGTTGATAATTCACCCCTCCACTTT
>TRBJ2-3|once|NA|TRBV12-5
CASGLETGRTDTQYF
TGTGCTAGTGGTTTGGAAACGGGAAGAACAGATACGCAGTATTTT
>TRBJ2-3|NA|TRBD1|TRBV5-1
CASSLDPGGTLTDTQYF
TGCGCCAGCAGCTTGGATCCAGGGGGCACCCTGACAGATACGCAGTATTTT
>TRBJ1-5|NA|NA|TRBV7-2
CASSIKGGNQPQHF
TGTGCCAGCAGCATTAAGGGGGGCAATCAGCCCCAGCATTTT
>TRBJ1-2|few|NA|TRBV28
CASSFPSEIYGYTF
TGTGCCAGCAGTTTTCCCTCAGAAATATATGGCTACACCTTC
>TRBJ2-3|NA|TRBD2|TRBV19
CASSLAGGRLTPTDTQYF
TGTGCCAGTAGTCTAGCGGGAGGGAGACTGACCCCCACAGATACGCAGTATTTT
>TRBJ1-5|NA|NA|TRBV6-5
CASSYGRSNQPQHF
TGTGCCAGCAGTTACGGAAGGAGCAATCAGCCCCAGCATTTT
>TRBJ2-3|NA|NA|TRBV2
CASRSGWGTDTQYF
TGTGCCAGCAGATCAGGATGGGGCACAGATACGCAGTATTTT
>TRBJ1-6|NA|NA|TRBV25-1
CASSEGHANSPLHF
TGTGCCAGCAGTGAGGGACACGCAAATTCACCCCTCCACTTT
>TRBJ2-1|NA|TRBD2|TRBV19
CASRGTSGRYEQFF
TGTGCCAGTAGAGGGACTAGCGGGAGATATGAGCAGTTCTTC
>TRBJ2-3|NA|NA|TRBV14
CASSPVGGSSMGTDTQYF
TGTGCCAGCAGCCCCGTAGGGGGGAGCTCCATGGGCACAGATACGCAGTATTTT
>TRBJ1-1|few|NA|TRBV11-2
CASSPLQMNTEAFF
TGTGCCAGCAGCCCGTTGCAGATGAACACTGAAGCTTTCTTT
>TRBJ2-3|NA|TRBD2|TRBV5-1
CASSPQPGTSGTGTQYF
TGCGCCAGCAGCCCTCAACCCGGGACTAGCGGGACCGGTACGCAGTATTTT
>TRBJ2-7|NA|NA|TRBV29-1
CSVEGNREGGYEQYF
TGCAGCGTTGAGGGAAACAGGGAAGGTGGCTACGAGCAGTACTTC
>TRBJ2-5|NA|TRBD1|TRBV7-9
CASSLDRGIPGTQYF
TGTGCCAGCAGCTTGGACAGGGGAATTCCGGGGACCCAGTACTTC
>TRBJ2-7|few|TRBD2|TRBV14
CASSPDFGTSGRAWGSYEQYF
TGTGCCAGCAGCCCCGACTTCGGGACTAGCGGGAGGGCCTGGGGGTCCTACGAGCAGTACTTC
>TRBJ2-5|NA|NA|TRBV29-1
CSVGTGQWTQYF
TGCAGCGTAGGTACAGGTCAGTGGACCCAGTACTTC
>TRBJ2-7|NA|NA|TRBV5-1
CASGPRTRNYEQYF
TGCGCCAGCGGGCCCAGGACACGGAATTACGAGCAGTACTTC